This entry is about one TCR beta chain. These data originate in a study of somatic mutations in cytotoxic T cells in rheumatoid arthritis. The CDR3 is 16 amino acids. Germline V gene sequence: CDR1 MGHRA, CDR2 YSYEKL. The J segment lost 4 bases and the V segment lost 1 base, leaving 9 bases of the junction unmatched. Generated by immunoSEQ multiplex PCR, the TCRdb table keeps only in-frame clones and is missing some. The sample contains tens of thousands of clones, around 84% of which appear only once. The receptor comes from an adult with rheumatoid arthritis. V gene TRBV4-1 combines with J gene TRBJ1-1; 7 nucleotides agree with TRBD1. Sequencing input: CD8+ T cells sorted from blood. The CDR3 nucleotides are TGCGCCAGCAGCCAAGTGCTTCAGGGGGGTGGCACTGAAGCTTTCTTT. It encodes CASSQVLQGGGTEAFF.